The clone carrying this TCR beta chain has a handful of counts. The target antigen is unknown. The sample belongs to a study of blood T cells in healthy people across ages. General observations from the study: A strong correlation between TCR beta diversity and naive T cell percentage was seen.

The germline V gene has CDR1 MDHEN and CDR2 SYDVKM. The CDR3 has 17 amino acids. V dropped 6 bases and J dropped 1; count of bases not matched to a gene: 10. A minimum of 6 million PBMCs was isolated per sample. No fewer than 6 micrograms of total RNA were isolated from every sample. It was with a sample-barcoded 5' primer and a J-beta primer mix that a second PCR of about 6 to 12 cycles was run. MiXCR, applied by TCRdb to the 5' RACE reads, yields one record per CDR3 protein. The sample shows around 790,000 distinct CDR3 sequences, around 42% of them seen only once. This TCR derives from a man aged 60 to 75 in good health. The sequencing sample was made of blood. The J gene is TRBJ2-3, the V gene TRBV28, with 10 bases matching TRBD1. In nucleotides, the CDR3 is TGTGCCAGCAGGGCGTACCCGGGGACAGGGGGCACAGATACGCAGTATTTT. This sequence encodes CASRAYPGTGGTDTQYF.